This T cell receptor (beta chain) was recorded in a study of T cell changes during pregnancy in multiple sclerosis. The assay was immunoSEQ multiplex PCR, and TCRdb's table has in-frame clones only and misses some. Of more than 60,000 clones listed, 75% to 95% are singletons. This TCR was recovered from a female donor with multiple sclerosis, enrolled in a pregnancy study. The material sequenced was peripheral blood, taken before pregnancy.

The CDR3, as DNA: TGTGCCAGCAGCGTCCAGAGGGGGGGCGCGAACACTGAAGCTTTCTTT. Translation gives CASSVQRGGANTEAFF. The chain recombines TRBV9 with TRBJ1-1; D possibly corresponds to TRBD1 (6 bases). The CDR3 runs 16 residues. Between the trimmed V and J ends, which lost 2 bases and 1 base, there was a span of 15 bases. The germline CDR1 and CDR2 sequences are SGDLS and YYNGEE.